The next 16 T cell receptor beta chains were all read from a single sample in a study of response to subunit inactivated influenza vaccine. Each CDR3 protein gets one entry after TCRdb re-called the RT-PCR reads with MiXCR. The sample holds 500,000 to 750,000 distinct CDR3 sequences, around 15% seen once. Specimen: PBMCs from blood, collected about 13 days after vaccination. Receptors originate from a man aged 50-59 years who received an inactivated influenza vaccine.

This clonotype was seen just once. This rearrangement joins TRBV27 to TRBJ2-1; 14 nucleotides agree with TRBD2. Germline CDR1 is MNHEY and CDR2 is SMNVEV (reference sequence). The CDR3 is 14 residues long. After removal of 11 bases from V and 9 bases from J, the junction contained 9 bases not matched to a gene. The CDR3 spells CAVGTSGSLSEQFF. The DNA of the CDR3 is TGTGCCGTCGGGACTAGCGGGAGTTTAAGTGAGCAGTTCTTC.

The V gene is TRBV2, the J gene TRBJ2-7; 7 positions match TRBD1. This CDR3 has 14 residues. The germline V gene has CDR1 SNHLY and CDR2 FYNNEI. Trimming removed 5 bases from V and 1 base from J; junction bases left unmatched: 5. The DNA of the CDR3 is TGTGCCAGCAGTTCGTTGGGACAGTCCTACGAGCAGTACTTC. It specifies CASSSLGQSYEQYF.

A few counts support this clonotype. The chain combines TRBV6-2 or TRBV6-3 with TRBJ2-3; either TRBD1 or TRBD2 may supply D (6 bases each). This CDR3 region has 14 residues. Germline V gene data show CDR1 as MNHEY and CDR2 as SVGEGT. Trimming took off 6 bases at V and 6 bases at J, with 16 bases between the two ends. CDR3 sequence (DNA): TGTGCCAGCAGCCCCTTGAGGGGGAGGGATACGCAGTATTTT. This translates into CASSPLRGRDTQYF.

The chain links TRBV5-1 to TRBJ2-7, with 7 bases matching TRBD2. Germline trimming cut 4 bases from V and 7 bases from J; bases unmatched to any gene: 8. From germline, CDR1 is SGHRS and CDR2 YFSETQ. The CDR3 is made up of 13 amino acids. The CDR3 is CASSLGTNQEQYF. The CDR3 DNA sequence: TGCGCCAGCAGCCTGGGGACTAATCAAGAGCAGTACTTC. The full variable domain, rest sourced from reference TRBV5-1 and TRBJ2-7, is KAGVTQTPRYLIKTRGQQVTLSCSPISGHRSVSWYQQTPGQGLQFLFEYFSETQRNKGNFPGRFSGRQFSNSRSEMNVSTLELGDSALYLCASSLGTNQEQYFGPGTRLTVT.

This clonotype appeared a few times. The chain joins TRBV18 to TRBJ2-2, with no clear D. Trimming took 1 base from V and 7 from J, leaving 10 bases between them. The CDR3 covers 14 residues. CDR1 KGHSH and CDR2 LQKENI come from the germline V gene. This CDR3 is CASSPRFAGGELFF. CDR3 nucleotide sequence: TGTGCCAGCTCACCACGGTTTGCAGGCGGGGAGCTGTTTTTT.

The sample holds a few counts of this clonotype. This chain uses TRBV6-5 with TRBJ2-5; 10 bases agree with TRBD2. Germline CDR1 reads MNHEY; CDR2 reads SVGAGI. CDR3 length equals 15 residues. V trimming: 4 bases; J trimming: 4 bases; junction bases outside the gene matches: 6. CDR3 loop: CASSFPGTSVETQYF. CDR3 bases: TGTGCCAGCAGTTTCCCCGGGACTAGCGTAGAGACCCAGTACTTC.

This clonotype has a count of ten or more. This chain connects TRBV10-3 to TRBJ2-7, with TRBD1 matching over 8 bases. The CDR3 sequence is 13 residues long. Germline V gene data show CDR1 as ENHRY and CDR2 as SYGVKD. Trimming cost V 4 bases and J 5 bases; bases outside gene matches: 4. DNA for the CDR3: TGTGCCATCAGTGTGGTGACAGGGGACGAGCAGTACTTC. Its translation is CAISVVTGDEQYF.

There are many counts of this clonotype. This rearrangement joins TRBV6-2 or TRBV6-3 to TRBJ2-5; 8 nucleotides agree with TRBD1. CDR1 is MNHEY and CDR2 is SVGEGT in the germline V gene. The junction had 13 bases not matched to a gene; V was cut back by 6 bases and J by 4 bases. CDR3 length: 16 amino acids. This CDR3 is CASSPLSGTGRETQYF. In nucleotides, the CDR3 is TGTGCCAGCAGCCCTTTATCCGGGACAGGTAGAGAGACCCAGTACTTC.

This rearrangement joins TRBV12-3 or TRBV12-4 to TRBJ2-1, with 16 positions matching TRBD2. CDR3 size: 16 residues. Losses at the gene ends were 5 bases for V and 9 bases for J; bases not matched to a gene: 7. The CDR3 sequence is CASSPGTSGGAFEQFF. DNA for the CDR3: TGTGCCAGCAGTCCAGGGACTAGCGGGGGGGCCTTTGAGCAGTTCTTC.

In this sample, this clonotype turned up many times. The chain recombines TRBV29-1 with TRBJ2-7, with D possibly matching TRBD2 (7 bases). The CDR3 is 17 amino acids. The V and J ends lost 0 bases and 4 bases respectively, with 22 bases between them. CDR1 and CDR2 from the germline V gene are SQVTM and ANQGSEA. The CDR3 sequence: CSVEDREGEGVLYEQYF. The CDR3 DNA follows: TGCAGCGTTGAAGATCGAGAGGGGGAGGGCGTATTGTACGAGCAGTACTTC.

The sample holds many counts of this clonotype. J is TRBJ2-7 and V is TRBV12-3 or TRBV12-4; D is undetermined. The CDR3 is 12 amino acids. Trimming took off 3 bases at V and 7 bases at J, with 10 bases between the two ends. The chain's CDR3 is CASSFVGGEQYF. The DNA of the CDR3 is TGTGCCAGCAGTTTCGTAGGCGGAGAGCAGTACTTC.

The rearrangement uses TRBV12-3 or TRBV12-4 and TRBJ1-2; D may be TRBD1 (5 bases). Trimming removed 8 bases from V and 7 bases from J, with 26 bases in between. This CDR3 region has 16 residues. CDR3 amino acids: CASGSPPAGQLFGYTF. The CDR3 DNA sequence: TGTGCCAGCGGATCACCACCCGCAGGACAACTATTTGGCTACACCTTC.

This clonotype has more than one count but fewer than ten. The CDR3 DNA is TGTGCCAGCAGCTTAGATCAAGAGGGATTGACTAGCGGGACGTCCTACGAGCAGTACTTC. Translated: CASSLDQEGLTSGTSYEQYF. The chain joins TRBV11-2 to TRBJ2-7, with TRBD2 matching over 11 bases. The CDR3 consists of 20 residues. V gave up 0 bases and J gave up 1 base; unmatched junction bases: 14. CDR1 is SGHAT and CDR2 is FQNNGV in the germline V gene.

In this sample, this clonotype turned up a few times. This chain connects TRBV14 to TRBJ2-2, with D tentatively TRBD1 (7 bases). Between the trimmed V and J ends, which lost 7 bases and 1 base, there was a span of 13 bases. CDR1 and CDR2 (germline): SGHDN, FVKESK. CDR3 length: 15 amino acids. In nucleotides, the CDR3 is TGTGCCAGCACCCAGGGGGGATTGAACACCGGGGAGCTGTTTTTT. Residues: CASTQGGLNTGELFF.

This clonotype was recorded a few times. This chain uses TRBV5-5 with TRBJ2-7, with D perhaps TRBD2 (6 bases). This CDR3 contains 13 residues. CDR1 SGHKS and CDR2 YYEKEE come from the germline V gene (reference sequence). Trimming pared 4 bases from V and 3 bases from J, leaving 11 bases between. The DNA of the CDR3 is TGTGCCAGCAGCCGGAGGGACTTCTACGAGCAGTACTTC. Translating gives CASSRRDFYEQYF.

V usage is TRBV5-1 and J usage is TRBJ1-4, with a tentative D call TRBD1 (6 bases). This CDR3 has 15 amino acids. V was shortened by 4 bases and J by 8 bases, with 18 bases between the two germline ends. Per germline, CDR1 SGHRS and CDR2 YFSETQ. The DNA for the CDR3 is TGCGCCAGCAGCCGGGGGGGCGGCCACGTAGAAAAACTGTTTTTT. This translates into CASSRGGGHVEKLFF.